The sample holds a few counts of the clone carrying this TCR beta chain. Antigen specificity is unknown. The second PCR ran 7 to 11 cycles with a sample-barcoded 5' primer and J-beta primers. TCRdb re-called the 5' RACE reads with MiXCR, one entry per CDR3 protein. The data contain 750,000 to 950,000 distinct CDR3 sequences, 25% to 30% of them singletons. This record comes from a study of blood T cells in healthy people across ages. Study-level points and caveats: More naive CD4+ cells and higher diversity marked long-lived donors relative to aged donors. Roughly linear declines in TCR beta diversity per million T cells occurred with age. Researchers deemed the diversity estimates from one million T cells underestimates.

This CDR3 region has 14 residues. Germline V gene data show CDR1 as DFQATT and CDR2 as SNEGSKA (reference sequence). The J segment lost 4 bases and the V segment lost 5 bases, leaving 9 bases of the junction unmatched. The same specimen was also included in a second study, on T cells of mothers and their children. As reported in that work: Mothers gave over 9 million TCR beta CDR3 reads each, and children several million each.

The specimen sequenced was blood. This receptor was taken from a boy aged 5 to 17 in good health. J is TRBJ2-3 and V is TRBV20-1; TRBD1 aligns across 7 bases. CDR3 DNA sequence: TGCAGTGCTCAGGGGACAGCGACTTCAGATACGCAGTATTTT. Translated, it gives CSAQGTATSDTQYF.